This TCR beta chain was observed in a study of technical replicates of blood from a few donors. Clones were read by immunoSEQ multiplex PCR, and TCRdb kept only the in-frame ones, dropping some. The data contain around 15,000 clones, around nine tenths of them singletons. Sample: PBMCs. The clonotype originates from a human donor in good health.

The CDR3 DNA reads TGTGCCAGCAGTGAACGAGCCGTCGCGAACACCGGGGAGCTGTTTTTT. This sequence encodes CASSERAVANTGELFF. The rearrangement uses TRBV2 and TRBJ2-2; no clear D. The germline V gene encodes CDR1 SNHLY and CDR2 FYNNEI. Trimming took off 2 bases at V and 0 bases at J, with 10 bases between the two ends. CDR3 length: 16 amino acids.